Shown below are 8 T cell receptor beta chains from a single sample sequenced in a study of a mutant IDH1 vaccine in newly diagnosed glioma (dated by TCRdb to the early 2020s). According to the study, the label for this sample's time point signals: week 11, during vaccination. Each vaccine dose was 300 ug of a 20-mer mutant IDH1 peptide in Montanide, given subcutaneously with topical imiquimod. The method behind the library was the immunoSEQ multiplex PCR assay. Not all clones reach the TCRdb copy of this immuneACCESS table, which keeps in-frame sequences only. Checked studies attribute under half of the gap to unresolved V genes and leave the rest unexplained. The sample has approximately 110,000 clones on record, roughly 90% of them singletons. Of the sample, around 0.6% is held by the ten largest clones. Their specific antigens are unknown. Sequenced here: PBMCs, sampled from a glioma patient whose treatment included an IDH1 peptide vaccine. All receptors derive from a woman aged 45-65 years with glioma.

The chain is built from TRBV18 and TRBJ1-4; D may be TRBD1 (6 bases). The germline V gene has CDR1 KGHSH and CDR2 LQKENI. Trimming took off 6 bases at V and 6 bases at J, with 11 bases between the two ends. CDR3 size: 13 residues. The CDR3 here is CASSPGADEKLFF. CDR3 DNA sequence: TGTGCCAGCTCCCCAGGGGCCGATGAAAAACTGTTTTTT.

The gene calls are TRBV6-6 and TRBJ2-3; D remains ambiguous. CDR1 is MNHNY and CDR2 is SVGAGI in the germline V gene (reference sequence). The CDR3 has 11 amino acids. V lost 6 bases and J lost 4, with 5 bases in between. The CDR3 coding sequence is TGTGCCAGCAGGTACGCAGATACGCAGTATTTT. It is translated as CASRYADTQYF.

The chain joins TRBV11-3 to TRBJ2-2; D unresolved. This CDR3 has 12 amino acids. The germline V and J ends were trimmed by 5 bases and 6 bases, with 7 bases remaining between them. Germline CDR1 is SGHNT and CDR2 is YENEEA. The CDR3 coding sequence is TGTGCCAGCAGCCTATCGTCCGGGGAGCTGTTTTTT. This encodes CASSLSSGELFF.

This clone was recorded a few times. The rearrangement uses TRBV10-3 and TRBJ2-1; TRBD2 matches at 10 bases. The ends lost 0 bases at V and 7 bases at J; junction bases unmatched: 6. Per germline, CDR1 ENHRY and CDR2 SYGVKD. The CDR3 covers 16 residues. The CDR3 sequence: CAISESLAGVGNEQFF. DNA of the CDR3: TGTGCCATCAGTGAGTCCCTAGCGGGAGTAGGTAATGAGCAGTTCTTC.

V gene TRBV19 combines with J gene TRBJ1-2, with D unresolved. Trimming pared 0 bases from V and 4 bases from J, leaving 12 bases between. The CDR3 covers 15 residues. The germline CDR1 and CDR2 sequences are LNHDA and SQIVND (reference sequence). The CDR3 loop reads CASSIDFATAYGYTF. The CDR3 region has the DNA TGTGCCAGTAGTATAGATTTCGCAACAGCCTATGGCTACACCTTC.

The rearrangement uses TRBV7-3 and TRBJ2-7, with TRBD1 matching 9 bases. This CDR3 has 16 amino acids. V dropped 0 bases and J dropped 3; count of bases not matched to a gene: 6. CDR1 SGHTA and CDR2 FQGTGA come from the germline V gene. Written as DNA, the CDR3 is TGTGCCAGCAGCTTAACGGGGGGACAGGGAAGCTACGAGCAGTACTTC. This gives the protein CASSLTGGQGSYEQYF.

The chain uses TRBV10-1 and TRBJ2-2, with 9 bases matching TRBD2. Germline loops: CDR1 WNHNN, CDR2 SYGVQD (reference sequence). V was clipped by 8 bases and J by 1 base; unmatched bases: 2. The CDR3 is 14 amino acids. CDR3: CASASGVNTGELFF. The DNA of the CDR3 is TGCGCCAGCGCTAGCGGGGTGAACACCGGGGAGCTGTTTTTT.

This clone is a singleton in its sample. This rearrangement joins TRBV4-1 to TRBJ1-6, with 7 bases aligning to TRBD1. The trim removed 4 bases at V and 14 bases at J, leaving 8 bases unmatched. Germline CDR1 is MGHRA and CDR2 is YSYEKL. The CDR3 runs to 13 residues. The CDR3 coding sequence is TGCGCCAGCAGCCCAATCGACAGGGTAACCCTCCACTTT. Translated, it gives CASSPIDRVTLHF.